These 25 T cell receptor beta chains were sequenced from one sample in a study of blood T cell repertoires in COVID-19. Libraries were prepared by immunoSEQ multiplex PCR; TCRdb keeps only in-frame clonotypes and omits some of them. The profile covers some 310,000 clones, with 89% appearing a single time and roughly 10% taken by the ten largest. Sequencing was done on a sample of PBMCs or T cells enriched from blood (not recorded which). The receptor set was obtained from a woman aged 25-40 years who had recovered from COVID-19.

The V gene is TRBV27, the J gene TRBJ2-2, with TRBD1 matching 7 bases. CDR3 length: 15 amino acids. Per the germline V gene, CDR1 is MNHEY and CDR2 is SMNVEV (reference sequence). V lost 6 bases and J lost 7; bases outside the gene matches: 11. The CDR3 sequence: CASRFRQGMDGELFF. CDR3 nucleotides: TGTGCCAGCAGGTTCCGACAGGGAATGGACGGGGAGCTGTTTTTT.

The rearrangement joins TRBV1 to TRBJ1-5. TRBV1 is listed as a pseudogene. CDR3 length: 14 amino acids. CDR3 DNA: TGCACCAGCAGCCAAGAGAGTTCGGTCTGGCCCCAGCATTTT. This sequence encodes CTSSQESSVWPQHF.

The J gene is TRBJ2-1, the V gene TRBV13; 11 bases are shared with TRBD2. The CDR3 is 18 residues long. V gave up 3 bases and J gave up 9 bases; unmatched junction bases: 16. CDR1 PRHDT and CDR2 FYEKMQ come from the germline V gene (reference sequence). The CDR3 DNA follows: TGTGCCAGCAGCTTCCGGATAGCGGGAGGGCCAGTTGGGGGTGAGCAGTTCTTC. It codes for CASSFRIAGGPVGGEQFF.

The CDR3 region is CASSTRDYNEQFF. In nucleotides, the CDR3 is TGTGCCAGCTCAACCCGGGACTACAATGAGCAGTTCTTC. The J gene is TRBJ2-1, the V gene TRBV18, with D possibly being TRBD2 (5 bases). Germline values: CDR1 KGHSH, CDR2 LQKENI. Trimming took 5 bases from V and 3 from J, leaving 8 bases between them. The CDR3 extends over 13 amino acids. Variable domain in full (rest from reference TRBV18 and TRBJ2-1): NAGVMQNPRHLVRRRGQEARLRCSPMKGHSHVYWYRQLPEEGLKFMVYLQKENIIDESGMPKERFSAEFPKEGPSILRIQQVVRGDSAAYFCASSTRDYNEQFFGPGTRLTVL.

The chain recombines TRBV27 with TRBJ2-1; a weak D match, TRBD2 (6 bases). Trimming left V 6 bases short and J 5 bases short, with 17 bases between. This CDR3 is 15 amino acids long. Germline-derived CDR1 and CDR2 are MNHEY and SMNVEV (reference sequence). CDR3 DNA sequence: TGTGCCAGCAGAGTTTGGGGCGGGAACAACAATGAGCAGTTCTTC. It yields the protein CASRVWGGNNNEQFF.

This chain links TRBV29-1 with TRBJ1-3; the D is unclear. The V end was cut by 2 bases, the J end by 1 base, with 6 bases between. Germline V lookup: CDR1 SQVTM, CDR2 ANQGSEA. The CDR3 contains 13 residues. CDR3 coding DNA: TGCAGCGTTGAACTCTCGTCTGGAAACACCATATATTTT. Protein product: CSVELSSGNTIYF.

The chain links TRBV27 to TRBJ2-2; a weak D match, TRBD2 (5 bases). Germline values: CDR1 MNHEY, CDR2 SMNVEV (reference sequence). The CDR3 spans 17 residues. V shed 2 bases and J shed 3 bases, with 16 bases lying between them. This CDR3 reads CASSLQPTRWDTGELFF. DNA of the CDR3: TGTGCCAGCAGTTTACAGCCAACTAGGTGGGACACCGGGGAGCTGTTTTTT.

The chain combines TRBV12-5 with TRBJ2-3; maybe TRBD2 (6 bases). The CDR3 covers 19 residues. Germline assignment: CDR1 LGHNT and CDR2 FRNRAP. V lost 0 bases and J lost 0, with 19 bases in between. CDR3 sequence reads: CASGLVPKAAGGSTDTQYF. The DNA of the CDR3 is TGTGCTAGTGGTTTGGTCCCCAAAGCAGCGGGCGGGAGCACAGATACGCAGTATTTT.

A few counts support this clone. The chain has TRBV12-3 or TRBV12-4 and TRBJ1-1; a possible D gene is TRBD1 (5 bases). There are 13 residues in the CDR3. V was cut by 4 bases and J by 12 bases, with 18 bases left in between. The CDR3 region has the DNA TGTGCCAGCAGTTCCGGCAGGGTGCTAGAATCTTTCTTT. It translates to CASSSGRVLESFF.

The rearrangement links TRBV4-1 to TRBJ1-5; 7 bases are shared with TRBD1. Germline V lookup: CDR1 MGHRA, CDR2 YSYEKL. With V trimmed by 3 bases and J by 4 bases, 9 bases remained unmatched. CDR3 length: 16 amino acids. The CDR3 DNA sequence: TGCGCCAGCAGCCAGCGGGCGGGGACAGCAAATCAGCCCCAGCATTTT. It specifies CASSQRAGTANQPQHF.

This rearrangement joins TRBV7-9 to TRBJ1-4; D uncertain. This CDR3 region has 16 residues. Germline CDR1 reads SEHNR; CDR2 reads FQNEAQ (reference sequence). V lost 6 bases and J lost 0, with 14 bases in between. The CDR3: CASRPNFGATNEKLFF. Here the CDR3 DNA reads TGTGCCAGCAGACCCAACTTCGGGGCAACTAATGAAAAACTGTTTTTT.

This chain joins TRBV7-2 and TRBJ2-7; D is unclear. V shed 2 bases and J shed 3 bases, with 8 bases lying between them. This CDR3 is built from 13 residues. Germline loops: CDR1 SGHTA, CDR2 FQGNSA. The chain's CDR3 is CASSLSRSYEQYF. CDR3 nucleotide sequence: TGTGCCAGCAGCTTATCCCGCAGCTACGAGCAGTACTTC.

The chain couples TRBV3-1 (or the pseudogene TRBV3-2) to TRBJ1-4; maybe TRBD1 (5 bases). The CDR3 consists of 15 residues. Trimming took off 4 bases at V and 8 bases at J, with 17 bases between the two ends. Germline V gene lookup returns CDR1 LGHDT and CDR2 YNNKEL (reference sequence). The CDR3 nucleotides read TGTGCCAGCAGCCTAAGGTGGGGGGAACTGGAAAAACTGTTTTTT. Amino acids: CASSLRWGELEKLFF.

This chain connects TRBV6-5 to TRBJ2-7; perhaps TRBD2 as D (5 bases). This CDR3 is built from 15 residues. Between the trimmed V and J ends, which lost 0 bases and 0 bases, there was a span of 9 bases. Germline lookup yields CDR1 MNHEY and CDR2 SVGAGI. CDR3 region: CASSYSEASSYEQYF. CDR3 DNA: TGTGCCAGCAGTTACTCGGAGGCTAGCTCCTACGAGCAGTACTTC.

This clone is a singleton in its sample. This rearrangement joins TRBV7-6 to TRBJ2-5, with 14 bases matching TRBD2. Germline CDR1 and CDR2: SGHVS and FNYEAQ. The CDR3 sequence is 16 residues long. Trimming took 5 bases from V and 4 from J; bases not matched to a gene: 6. CDR3 amino acids: CASSPRLAGGGETQYF. The CDR3 bases are TGTGCCAGCAGCCCGCGACTAGCGGGAGGGGGAGAGACCCAGTACTTC.

In the case of this clone: This sample includes further DNA sequences coding for the same CDR3. The V gene is TRBV7-2, the J gene TRBJ1-1; 7 nucleotides match TRBD1. The CDR3 totals 14 residues. Germline CDR1 reads SGHTA; CDR2 reads FQGNSA. V lost 5 bases to trimming and J lost 2 bases; unmatched junction nucleotides: 5. The CDR3, as DNA: TGTGCCAGCAGCCCTGGACAGGCAAACACTGAAGCTTTCTTT. Its protein is CASSPGQANTEAFF.

This clone was picked up a small number of times. The J gene is TRBJ1-6, the V gene TRBV19; 11 bases align to TRBD1. The CDR3 has 14 amino acids. V lost 4 bases to trimming and J lost 13 bases; unmatched junction nucleotides: 6. From germline, CDR1 is LNHDA and CDR2 SQIVND (reference sequence). CDR3 amino acids: CASSTGTGGLPLHF. CDR3 bases: TGTGCCAGTAGTACCGGGACAGGGGGGTTGCCCCTCCACTTT.

The chain is built from TRBV5-6 and TRBJ1-2; D possibly corresponds to TRBD1 (5 bases). V lost 4 bases and J 8 bases, leaving 15 bases between the germline ends. The length of the CDR3 is 13 residues. Germline loops: CDR1 SGHDT, CDR2 YYEEEE. DNA for the CDR3: TGTGCCAGCAGCCCGCGGGGGTGGTGGGGCTACACCTTC. This codes for CASSPRGWWGYTF.

Only one count was recorded for this clone. This chain links TRBV19 with TRBJ2-7; 7 bases line up with TRBD1. Germline V gene sequence: CDR1 LNHDA, CDR2 SQIVND (reference sequence). The CDR3 spans 14 residues. The J segment lost 7 bases and the V segment lost 3 bases, leaving 9 bases of the junction unmatched. The CDR3 DNA reads as TGTGCCAGTAGTATCGGGACAGCCATTTGGGAGCAGTACTTC. It yields the protein CASSIGTAIWEQYF. The entire variable domain, with the rest obtained from reference TRBV19 and TRBJ2-7, is as follows: DGGITQSPKYLFRKEGQNVTLSCEQNLNHDAMYWYRQDPGQGLRLIYYSQIVNDFQKGDIAEGYSVSREKKESFPLTVTSAQKNPTAFYLCASSIGTAIWEQYFGPGTRLTVT.

V usage is TRBV27 and J usage is TRBJ2-7; TRBD1 might be the D (6 bases). Trimming took 5 bases from V and 3 from J, leaving 11 bases between them. Per the germline V gene, CDR1 is MNHEY and CDR2 is SMNVEV (reference sequence). CDR3 size: 13 residues. CDR3 DNA sequence: TGTGCCAGCAGTCAGACAGGCCTCTACGAGCAGTACTTC. It codes for CASSQTGLYEQYF.

The rearrangement links TRBV9 to TRBJ2-1, with D possibly TRBD1 on 6 matching bases. Between the trimmed V and J ends, which lost 0 bases and 2 bases, there was a span of 15 bases. This CDR3 comprises 17 residues. CDR1 SGDLS and CDR2 YYNGEE come from the germline V gene. The CDR3 DNA sequence: TGTGCCAGCAGCGTAGAGGGACATTCATCCCCCTACAATGAGCAGTTCTTC. It specifies CASSVEGHSSPYNEQFF.

J is TRBJ1-1 and V is TRBV5-1; 10 positions agree with TRBD1. In germline, CDR1 is SGHRS, CDR2 YFSETQ. The CDR3 runs to 13 residues. V lost 2 bases to trimming and J lost 11 bases; unmatched junction nucleotides: 6. CDR3 sequence: CASSFGQGGLAFF. CDR3 sequence (DNA): TGCGCCAGCAGCTTTGGACAGGGGGGTTTGGCTTTCTTT. The complete variable domain, with remaining parts taken from reference TRBV5-1 and TRBJ1-1, reads KAGVTQTPRYLIKTRGQQVTLSCSPISGHRSVSWYQQTPGQGLQFLFEYFSETQRNKGNFPGRFSGRQFSNSRSEMNVSTLELGDSALYLCASSFGQGGLAFFGQGTRLTVV.

The chain carries TRBV29-1 and TRBJ1-2, with 8 bases fitting TRBD1. This CDR3 comprises 13 residues. The V and J ends lost 3 bases and 6 bases, in that order; junction bases with no gene match: 6. Germline V gene lookup returns CDR1 SQVTM and CDR2 ANQGSEA. CDR3 sequence: CSVDRGRADGYTF. The CDR3 coding sequence is TGCAGCGTTGACAGGGGGCGAGCGGATGGCTACACCTTC.

The V gene is TRBV27, the J gene TRBJ1-2; D is unresolved. CDR1 is MNHEY and CDR2 is SMNVEV in the germline V gene (reference sequence). The CDR3 length is 15 residues. The ends were cut back, 0 bases at V and 1 base at J, with 9 bases in the middle. In DNA, the CDR3 is TGTGCCAGCAGTTTATCGGCCGCCTTTAACTATGGCTACACCTTC. It specifies CASSLSAAFNYGYTF.

The gene calls are TRBV10-3 and TRBJ1-5; D unclear. Deletions cut 4 bases from V and 5 bases from J, with 9 bases between. CDR3 size: 13 residues. CDR1 and CDR2 from the germline V gene are ENHRY and SYGVKD. The CDR3: CAISVSDYQPQHF. Here the CDR3 DNA reads TGTGCCATCAGTGTGTCAGACTATCAGCCCCAGCATTTT.